Given below is one T cell receptor beta chain in context. Its antigen is unidentified. This entry belongs to a study of T-cell reconstitution after alpha-beta-depleted transplantation in children. The authors prepared the TCRbeta library with unique molecular identifiers. Each CDR3 protein gets one entry after TCRdb re-called the PCR reads with MiXCR. This table has 450,000 to 600,000 distinct CDR3 sequences, 8% to 11% appearing once. The CDR3 has 15 residues. V lost 3 bases and J lost 6, with 14 bases in between. Per the germline V gene, CDR1 is SEHNR and CDR2 is FQNEAQ (reference sequence). Study-wide results and caveats: Reportedly, roughly two months post-transplant, alpha-beta T cells arose from several hundred expanded graft clones. The study traced high day-60 TCRbeta diversity in some patients to surviving recipient T cells and thymic progenitors. The authors attributed T-cell counts and diversity one year after transplant mostly to newly produced T cells.

The sequence derives from a child younger than 10 with inherited bone marrow failure, due to receive a stem cell transplant. The sequenced sample was PBMCs, obtained before TCRalphabeta/CD19-depleted stem cell transplant. This rearrangement joins TRBV7-9 to TRBJ2-2; either TRBD1 or TRBD2 may supply D (5 bases each). CDR3 protein: CASSFPGTRAGELFF. The CDR3 bases are TGTGCCAGCAGCTTCCCCGGGACGAGGGCCGGGGAGCTGTTTTTT.